The 19 T cell receptor beta chains reported below all come from one sample, sequenced in a study of identical twins (dated by TCRdb to 2016 to 2018). The library was generated by 5' RACE. Sequencing relied on an Illumina HiSeq 2000. TCRdb reran the public reads through fastp at Q25 and MiXCR, keeping productive beta chains. One record per CDR3 amino acid sequence lists the most common genes and DNA. This sample is represented by around 690,000 distinct CDR3 sequences; less than 25% of them were singletons. Roughly 4.3% of the sample is taken by the ten largest. The sample was also reused in another study, on T cells expressing NK-cell markers.

Sequenced input: PBMCs. Source of these receptors: a woman aged 18-29 years in good health.

This clonotype has only a few counts. The chain combines TRBV6-1 with TRBJ1-6; D call uncertain. The CDR3 is 14 amino acids. Germline V gene lookup returns CDR1 MNHNS and CDR2 SASEGT. V lost 6 bases to trimming and J lost 7 bases, with 13 bases between them. The CDR3 sequence is CASRGGRINSPLHF. CDR3 coding DNA: TGTGCCAGCAGGGGCGGACGGATAAATTCACCCCTCCACTTT.

This clonotype was found a few times. V is TRBV5-1 and J is TRBJ2-3; D may correspond to TRBD1 or TRBD2 (6 bases each). Germline CDR1 and CDR2: SGHRS and YFSETQ. V was pared by 0 bases and J by 3 bases, with 14 bases between. The CDR3 consists of 16 residues. The CDR3 loop reads CASSLAGTGRTDTQYF. In DNA form, the CDR3 reads TGCGCCAGCAGCTTGGCCGGTACAGGGAGGACAGATACGCAGTATTTT.

The table lists this clonotype with a few counts. V is TRBV7-2 and J is TRBJ2-3; TRBD2 matches 8 bases. CDR1 is SGHTA and CDR2 is FQGNSA in the germline V gene. Unmatched junction bases numbered 8, after V lost 5 bases and J lost 1 base. The CDR3 sequence is 16 residues long. CDR3 protein: CASSPGAGVGTDTQYF. The CDR3 DNA reads as TGTGCCAGCAGCCCCGGAGCGGGAGTTGGCACAGATACGCAGTATTTT.

The chain is built from TRBV12-3 or TRBV12-4 and TRBJ1-6; D is uncertain. The CDR3 contains 14 residues. Trimming removed 3 bases from V and 10 bases from J, with 13 bases in between. The CDR3 spells CASSFGHKYSPLHF. CDR3 bases: TGTGCCAGCAGTTTTGGGCACAAATACTCACCCCTCCACTTT.

This chain connects TRBV6-5 to TRBJ1-1, with D possibly TRBD1 on 5 matching bases. Trimming shortened V by 2 bases and J by 1 base, and 8 bases separated the two germline ends. This CDR3 has 14 residues. Germline loops: CDR1 MNHEY, CDR2 SVGAGI. The CDR3 loop is CASSYQGPNTEAFF. In DNA, the CDR3 is TGTGCCAGCAGTTACCAGGGCCCGAACACTGAAGCTTTCTTT.

This rearrangement joins TRBV11-3 to TRBJ2-7; a possible D gene is TRBD1 (6 bases). Germline assignment: CDR1 SGHNT and CDR2 YENEEA. The CDR3 covers 14 residues. V was shortened by 4 bases and J by 3 bases, with 13 bases between the two germline ends. CDR3 protein: CASSSSDSRYEQYF. CDR3 DNA: TGTGCCAGCAGCTCCTCGGACAGTCGCTACGAGCAGTACTTC.

This clonotype showed up just once. At one of its ends the junction is not consistent with the germline gene, which may arise from a read error. The genes are TRBV4-3 and TRBJ2-1, with 10 bases identical to TRBD1. The CDR3 extends over 16 amino acids. Germline values: CDR1 LGHNA, CDR2 YSLEER. The CDR3 DNA sequence: TGCGCCAGCAGCCAAAACCGGGACAGGGGCTACAATGACCAGTTCTTC. Protein product: CASSQNRDRGYNDQFF.

The chain combines TRBV5-1 with TRBJ2-3, with a possible D match to TRBD2 (6 bases). Trimming removed 4 bases from V and 2 bases from J, with 11 bases in between. Germline-derived CDR1 and CDR2 are SGHRS and YFSETQ. The CDR3 has 14 amino acids. The chain's CDR3 is CASSRGSNTDTQYF. Here the CDR3 DNA reads TGCGCCAGCAGCCGGGGGTCAAACACAGATACGCAGTATTTT. The whole variable domain, filled in from reference TRBV5-1 and TRBJ2-3, reads KAGVTQTPRYLIKTRGQQVTLSCSPISGHRSVSWYQQTPGQGLQFLFEYFSETQRNKGNFPGRFSGRQFSNSRSEMNVSTLELGDSALYLCASSRGSNTDTQYFGPGTRLTVL.

This clonotype was picked up a small number of times. This sequence joins TRBV11-1 and TRBJ2-7, with D tentatively TRBD1 (6 bases). This CDR3 has 15 amino acids. Between the trimmed V and J ends, which lost 5 bases and 1 base, there was a span of 15 bases. Germline CDR1 is SGHAT and CDR2 is FQDESV (reference sequence). For the CDR3, the DNA is TGTGCCAGCAGCCCTAACTCAGACAGGTCCTACGAGCAGTACTTC. Its protein product is CASSPNSDRSYEQYF.

This clonotype was seen a few times. This chain connects TRBV20-1 to TRBJ1-5; tentative D call: TRBD1 (6 bases). The V end lost 3 bases, the J end lost 4 bases, and 13 bases lay between the germline ends. Germline CDR1 reads DFQATT; CDR2 reads SNEGSKA (reference sequence). CDR3 length: 14 amino acids. In DNA form, the CDR3 reads TGCAGTGCTAGTCAGGGACATCAAAATCAGCCCCAGCATTTT. Amino acids: CSASQGHQNQPQHF.

Concerning this clonotype itself: This may be a read error, as it is one base from a much larger clone. V is TRBV27 and J is TRBJ2-3; D is unresolved. The CDR3 extends over 13 amino acids. V lost 2 bases and J 1 base, leaving 4 bases between the germline ends. Germline CDR1 reads MNHEY; CDR2 reads SMNVEV (reference sequence). CDR3 sequence (DNA): TGTGCCAGCAGTTTACAGCGCACAGATACGCAGTATTTT. Encoded protein: CASSLQRTDTQYF.

The chain employs TRBV12-3 or TRBV12-4 and TRBJ1-5, with D perhaps TRBD1 (6 bases). The CDR3 consists of 15 residues. V dropped 1 base and J dropped 5 bases, with 12 bases sitting between them. In DNA form, the CDR3 reads TGTGCCAGCAGTTTAGGGAGGGGGAGGTATCAGCCCCAGCATTTT. The encoded protein is CASSLGRGRYQPQHF.

In this sample, this clonotype turned up many times. This chain uses TRBV20-1 with TRBJ1-1; D might be TRBD1 (6 bases). V gave up 5 bases and J gave up 7 bases, with 20 bases separating them. Germline values: CDR1 DFQATT, CDR2 SNEGSKA (reference sequence). This CDR3 has 14 amino acids. CDR3 nucleotides: TGCAGTGCTCCGGTCCGGGACATAACCGTTGAAGCTTTCTTT. Translation gives CSAPVRDITVEAFF.

The genes are TRBV3-1 and TRBJ2-5; D is uncertain. The CDR3 runs to 17 residues. Germline V gene sequence: CDR1 LGHDT, CDR2 YNNKEL (reference sequence). Trimming took 4 bases from V and 2 from J, leaving 20 bases between them. The CDR3 loop reads CASSPPPTQEHQETQYF. The DNA for the CDR3 is TGTGCCAGCAGCCCCCCTCCCACCCAAGAACATCAAGAGACCCAGTACTTC.

This clonotype was counted between two and nine times. The chain carries TRBV6-2 or TRBV6-3 and TRBJ2-7; D uncertain. Per the germline V gene, CDR1 is MNHEY and CDR2 is SVGEGT. This CDR3 region has 11 residues. Deletions cut 6 bases from V and 3 bases from J, with 6 bases between. CDR3 bases: TGTGCCAGCAGAGATATCTACGAGCAGTACTTC. It encodes CASRDIYEQYF.

This rearrangement joins TRBV5-1 to TRBJ1-4; 10 bases align to TRBD1. The CDR3 has 14 amino acids. With 5 bases clipped from V and 7 bases from J, the junction kept 5 bases outside the gene matches. Germline V CDR1 and CDR2: SGHRS, YFSETQ. In DNA, the CDR3 is TGCGCCAGCAGGCCCGGGACAGGGGTTGAAAAACTGTTTTTT. Translation gives CASRPGTGVEKLFF.

This clonotype appeared many times. The genes are TRBV29-1 and TRBJ2-3; D unresolved. CDR3 length equals 12 residues. Germline values: CDR1 SQVTM, CDR2 ANQGSEA. Trimming left V 6 bases short and J 2 bases short, with 9 bases between. The CDR3 spells CSVLTYTDTQYF. The CDR3 region has the DNA TGCAGCGTATTAACCTACACAGATACGCAGTATTTT.

Written as DNA, the CDR3 is TGTGCCAGCAGCCGCCTCAGGGGGCGAGGCACAGATACGCAGTATTTT. This encodes CASSRLRGRGTDTQYF. The chain employs TRBV12-3 or TRBV12-4 and TRBJ2-3, with TRBD1 matching over 8 bases. The CDR3 has 16 residues. Trimming at V came to 6 bases and at J to 1 base, leaving 9 bases not matched to a gene.

This clonotype was seen many times. V usage is TRBV12-3 or TRBV12-4 and J usage is TRBJ2-4, with D tentatively TRBD2 (6 bases). The CDR3 is 15 residues long. Deletions cut 1 base from V and 0 bases from J, with 7 bases between. This CDR3 reads CASSLGGLAKNIQYF. The DNA of the CDR3 is TGTGCCAGCAGTTTAGGGGGACTAGCCAAAAACATTCAGTACTTC.